This T cell receptor beta chain was identified during a study of T cell repertoires in cytomegalovirus infection. Study context: In the study, CMV epitopes included recently identified HLA-C-restricted and well-studied HLA-B-restricted ones. CMV infection together with matching HLA type was indicated by public TCR beta signatures.

Trimming took 5 bases from V and 3 from J, leaving 10 bases between them. CDR1 is MNHNY and CDR2 is SVGAGI in the germline V gene (reference sequence). The CDR3 is 13 amino acids. TCRdb independently ran MiXCR on the reads; one entry per CDR3 protein. This table has hundreds of thousands of distinct CDR3 sequences, around 32% appearing once. Findings of the study overall: There were HLA-C-restricted CMV-specific TCR beta clonotypes dominating the ex vivo response. CMV carriers having the relevant HLA were flagged by cumulative public TCR beta family frequency.

About this clonotype itself: Its specificity is unknown.

The material sequenced was cultured PBMCs, taken from culture after CMV antigen stimulation. The origin of this receptor is a human donor in good health (CMV status not recorded). Some clones in this sample may be carry-over from other donors' samples. The chain recombines TRBV6-6 with TRBJ1-2; no clear D. As DNA, the CDR3 is TGTGCCAGCAGTCTTTTGGTGGACTATGGCTACACCTTC. It yields the protein CASSLLVDYGYTF.